The 29 T cell receptor beta chains presented below share a single source sample, sequenced in a study of blood T cell repertoires in COVID-19. Some clones are missing from TCRdb's copy, which holds only in-frame ones; the method was immunoSEQ multiplex PCR. The sample holds 200,000 to 250,000 clones; 70% to 90% are singletons and the top ten take roughly 2.2%. Material: peripheral blood. The receptors shown here come from an older woman with COVID-19, enrolled during active disease.

V and J are TRBV12-3 or TRBV12-4 and TRBJ2-1, with D perhaps matching TRBD2 (6 bases). The CDR3 consists of 11 residues. V was pared by 5 bases and J by 15 bases, with 14 bases between. The chain's CDR3 is CASSTGSSPFF. For the CDR3, the DNA is TGTGCCAGCAGTACCGGGAGCAGTCCGTTCTTC.

The rearrangement links TRBV24-1 to TRBJ1-2; a weak D match, TRBD1 (6 bases). The CDR3 length is 13 residues. Trimming stripped 5 bases from V and 5 bases from J, with 11 bases between. CDR1 KGHDR and CDR2 SFDVKD come from the germline V gene. For the CDR3, the DNA is TGTGCCACCAGTGGGGGAACAGGGTATGGCTACACCTTC. Amino acid sequence: CATSGGTGYGYTF.

The genes are TRBV6-2 or TRBV6-3 and TRBJ1-1; 9 bases line up with TRBD1. CDR3 length equals 16 residues. Germline CDR1 and CDR2: MNHEY and SVGEGT. V shed 4 bases, J shed 0 bases, and the junction held 6 bases outside the gene matches. This CDR3 reads CASSWDRARMNTEAFF. The CDR3 DNA is TGTGCCAGCAGTTGGGACAGGGCTCGAATGAACACTGAAGCTTTCTTT.

The chain recombines TRBV30 with TRBJ2-7; tentative D call: TRBD2 (5 bases). V shed 0 bases and J shed 6 bases, with 12 bases lying between them. The CDR3 length is 13 residues. Germline CDR1 is GTSNPN and CDR2 is SVGIG (reference sequence). The CDR3 loop is CAWSVVRDGEQYF. DNA for the CDR3: TGTGCCTGGAGTGTAGTGAGGGATGGCGAGCAGTACTTC.

This rearrangement joins TRBV5-8 to TRBJ1-5; tentative D call: TRBD1 (5 bases). CDR1 and CDR2 from the germline V gene are SGHTS and YDEGEE. Trimming shortened V by 3 bases and J by 4 bases, and 14 bases separated the two germline ends. The CDR3 runs to 15 residues. CDR3 sequence: CASSYDSSTNQPQHF. The CDR3 DNA reads as TGTGCCAGCAGCTATGACAGTTCCACAAATCAGCCCCAGCATTTT.

The chain links TRBV7-9 to TRBJ2-1, with 10 bases matching TRBD2. The CDR3 extends over 17 amino acids. Germline lookup yields CDR1 SEHNR and CDR2 FQNEAQ (reference sequence). V was pared by 0 bases and J by 5 bases, with 7 bases of the junction left unmatched. In DNA form, the CDR3 reads TGTGCCAGCAGCTTAGCCATCCTAGCGGGGGTGAACAATGAGCAGTTCTTC. Its protein is CASSLAILAGVNNEQFF.

The rearrangement uses TRBV2 and TRBJ2-7; no clear D. Germline V CDR1 and CDR2: SNHLY, FYNNEI. The V and J ends lost 2 bases and 5 bases respectively, with 13 bases between them. CDR3 length: 14 residues. The CDR3: CASSESLVVDEQYF. The CDR3 coding sequence is TGTGCCAGCAGTGAAAGCTTGGTCGTGGACGAGCAGTACTTC.

The J gene is TRBJ1-5, the V gene TRBV24-1, with TRBD1 identical over 8 bases. The CDR3 has 14 amino acids. J was trimmed by 8 bases and V by 7 bases; bases with no gene match: 9. The V gene's germline CDR1 is KGHDR and CDR2 SFDVKD. The CDR3 region has the DNA TGTGCCACCAGCGAGACAGGGGAGGGGAAGCCCCAGCATTTT. It yields the protein CATSETGEGKPQHF.

The chain employs TRBV29-1 and TRBJ1-5; 10 nucleotides agree with TRBD1. Germline-derived CDR1 and CDR2 are SQVTM and ANQGSEA. V lost 6 bases to trimming and J lost 4 bases; unmatched junction nucleotides: 6. There are 14 residues in the CDR3. CDR3 residues: CSVTDRGGNQPQHF. The CDR3 DNA follows: TGCAGCGTCACGGACAGGGGGGGAAATCAGCCCCAGCATTTT.

This clone was detected once. V is TRBV6-2 or TRBV6-3 and J is TRBJ1-2, with D possibly TRBD1 on 5 matching bases. CDR1 is MNHEY, CDR2 SVGEGT, per germline. V was cut by 5 bases and J by 3 bases, with 16 bases left in between. This CDR3 spans 15 amino acids. The CDR3 bases are TGTGCCAGCAGTACCCCCGGAGGGGAGCACTATGGCTACACCTTC. Translating gives CASSTPGGEHYGYTF.

The rearrangement links TRBV7-2 to TRBJ1-4; a possible D gene is TRBD1 (6 bases). With 5 bases removed from V and 8 bases from J, the gap between germline ends came to 21 bases. CDR3 size: 16 residues. Germline-derived CDR1 and CDR2 are SGHTA and FQGNSA. This CDR3 is CASSPRTEFGREKLFF. The CDR3 bases are TGTGCCAGCAGCCCCAGGACAGAGTTCGGTAGGGAAAAACTGTTTTTT.

A single count supports this clone. The V gene is TRBV7-8, the J gene TRBJ1-1; 8 nucleotides agree with TRBD1. This CDR3 contains 14 residues. Germline V gives CDR1 SGHVS, CDR2 FQNEAQ. The V and J ends lost 5 bases and 3 bases, in that order; junction bases with no gene match: 5. CDR3 DNA: TGTGCCAGCAGCCCCCCGACAGGGGACACTGAAGCTTTCTTT. Translation gives CASSPPTGDTEAFF.

The chain employs TRBV7-9 and TRBJ2-7, with D perhaps matching TRBD2 (6 bases). CDR1 SEHNR and CDR2 FQNEAQ come from the germline V gene (reference sequence). The V end lost 2 bases, the J end lost 0 bases, and 11 bases lay between the germline ends. The CDR3 has 15 residues. In nucleotides, the CDR3 is TGTGCCAGCAGCTTAATGGGCGGGACCTCCTACGAGCAGTACTTC. Translating gives CASSLMGGTSYEQYF.

This clone was observed a handful of times. The V and J genes are TRBV4-1 and TRBJ1-2; 8 nucleotides line up with TRBD1. Germline-derived CDR1 and CDR2 are MGHRA and YSYEKL. The CDR3 runs 17 residues. With V trimmed by 1 base and J by 3 bases, 10 bases remained unmatched. Written as DNA, the CDR3 is TGCGCCAGCAGCCAAGGGCGTCTGACAGGGGCCGACTATGGCTACACCTTC. The encoded protein is CASSQGRLTGADYGYTF.

This clone has a single count. The chain has TRBV4-3 and TRBJ2-2; D gene unclear. The CDR3 totals 14 residues. V lost 3 bases and J 4 bases, leaving 9 bases between the germline ends. Germline values: CDR1 LGHNA, CDR2 YSLEER. CDR3 coding DNA: TGCGCCAGCAGCCATGGGCAGTTCACCGGGGAGCTGTTTTTT. It codes for CASSHGQFTGELFF.

The J gene is TRBJ2-7, the V gene TRBV10-3; 10 bases fit TRBD1. Germline V gives CDR1 ENHRY, CDR2 SYGVKD. CDR3 length equals 13 residues. Trimming removed 3 bases from V and 11 bases from J; junction bases left unmatched: 7. CDR3 sequence: CAISETGTGEKYF. In DNA, the CDR3 is TGTGCCATCAGTGAAACCGGGACAGGGGAAAAGTACTTC.

The V gene is TRBV6-5, the J gene TRBJ1-2; 9 bases are a match to TRBD1. Per germline, CDR1 MNHEY and CDR2 SVGAGI. CDR3 length: 13 amino acids. V was pared by 8 bases and J by 4 bases, with 5 bases of the junction left unmatched. CDR3 loop: CASRGQGGYGYTF. The CDR3, as DNA: TGTGCCAGCCGGGGACAGGGCGGCTATGGCTACACCTTC.

V is TRBV4-3 and J is TRBJ1-1, with D unclear. V was shortened by 1 base and J by 3 bases, with 12 bases between the two germline ends. The CDR3 runs 15 residues. Germline-derived CDR1 and CDR2 are LGHNA and YSLEER. CDR3 region: CASSQVNRRDTEAFF. CDR3 DNA sequence: TGCGCCAGCAGCCAAGTGAATCGTCGGGACACTGAAGCTTTCTTT.

The sample holds one count of this clone. V gene TRBV6-6 combines with J gene TRBJ2-5, with 8 bases identical to TRBD1. The J call is uncertain, as TRBJ2-7 better fits the DNA end. This CDR3 spans 15 amino acids. Germline assignment: CDR1 MNHNY and CDR2 SVGAGI (reference sequence). CDR3 sequence (DNA): TGTGCCAGCAAAGACAGGGGTATGGGGTCCTACGAGCAGTACTTC. As protein: CASKDRGMGSYEQYF.

V gene TRBV27 combines with J gene TRBJ2-7; 7 bases map to TRBD1. CDR1 MNHEY and CDR2 SMNVEV come from the germline V gene (reference sequence). V lost 5 bases, J lost 3 bases, and 7 bases stayed unmatched. The CDR3 is 14 residues long. The CDR3, as DNA: TGTGCCAGCAGTGTAGACAGGGAATACTACGAGCAGTACTTC. It specifies CASSVDREYYEQYF.

V usage is TRBV6-6 and J usage is TRBJ1-3; D gene ambiguous. There are 15 residues in the CDR3. Germline-derived CDR1 and CDR2 are MNHNY and SVGAGI (reference sequence). V gave up 6 bases and J gave up 0 bases, with 12 bases separating them. The CDR3 sequence is CASSLGSASGNTIYF. As DNA, the CDR3 is TGTGCCAGCAGCCTGGGCTCGGCCTCTGGAAACACCATATATTTT.

The chain links TRBV2 to TRBJ1-1, with 10 bases that match TRBD1. Losses at the gene ends were 6 bases for V and 0 bases for J; bases not matched to a gene: 4. CDR1 is SNHLY, CDR2 FYNNEI, per germline. The CDR3 length is 15 residues. The CDR3 sequence: CASRRTGGMNTEAFF. CDR3 in DNA: TGTGCCAGCAGAAGGACAGGGGGGATGAACACTGAAGCTTTCTTT.

The CDR3 here is CASSLAAVGSIQYF. The CDR3 DNA reads TGTGCCAGCAGCTTGGCAGCGGTTGGCTCCATTCAGTACTTC. The V call is TRBV5-4, the J call TRBJ2-4; maybe TRBD2 (5 bases). This CDR3 is built from 14 residues. V dropped 0 bases and J dropped 9 bases, with 13 bases sitting between them. Germline-derived CDR1 and CDR2 are SGHNT and YYREEE (reference sequence).

The genes are TRBV12-3 or TRBV12-4 and TRBJ2-7, with D possibly being TRBD1 (5 bases). The CDR3 length is 12 residues. Trimming removed 0 bases at V and 6 bases at J, with 6 bases between. The CDR3: CASSLAGLEQYF. The CDR3 DNA reads as TGTGCCAGCAGTTTAGCGGGGCTCGAGCAGTACTTC.

The chain joins TRBV30 to TRBJ2-6, with 7 bases fitting TRBD1. Germline CDR1 reads GTSNPN; CDR2 reads SVGIG (reference sequence). The J segment lost 2 bases and the V segment lost 4 bases, leaving 5 bases of the junction unmatched. CDR3 length: 15 residues. The CDR3 nucleotides read TGTGCCTGGACACGACAGGGAACTGGGGCCAACGTCCTGACTTTC. Protein: CAWTRQGTGANVLTF. The whole variable domain, filled in from reference TRBV30 and TRBJ2-6, reads SQTIHQWPATLVQPVGSPLSLECTVEGTSNPNLYWYRQAAGRGLQLLFYSVGIGQISSEVPQNLSASRPQDRQFILSSKKLLLSDSGFYLCAWTRQGTGANVLTFGAGSRLTVL.

This chain connects TRBV6-1 to TRBJ1-6; D gene uncertain. V gave up 1 base and J gave up 16 bases, with 14 bases separating them. The CDR3 is made up of 13 amino acids. Germline CDR1 is MNHNS and CDR2 is SASEGT. The CDR3 loop is CASSEGEGRMLHF. DNA for the CDR3: TGTGCCAGCAGTGAAGGGGAGGGCAGAATGCTCCACTTT.

The CDR3 protein is CASSLRDRDQPQHF. DNA of the CDR3: TGTGCCAGCAGCCTCCGGGACAGAGATCAGCCCCAGCATTTT. The chain carries TRBV14 and TRBJ1-5; TRBD1 matches at 7 bases. The length of the CDR3 is 14 residues. The V gene's germline CDR1 is SGHDN and CDR2 FVKESK. Losses at the gene ends were 4 bases for V and 5 bases for J; bases not matched to a gene: 5.

The chain recombines TRBV11-1 with TRBJ1-2; the D gene is possibly TRBD1 (6 bases). The CDR3 covers 14 residues. Trimming cost V 3 bases and J 5 bases, with 13 bases left between them. CDR1 is SGHAT, CDR2 FQDESV, per germline (reference sequence). The CDR3 loop is CASSFLGQGYGYTF. The CDR3 DNA is TGTGCCAGCAGCTTTCTGGGCCAGGGGTATGGCTACACCTTC.

CDR3 protein: CATKDRVGTEAFF. In nucleotides, the CDR3 is TGTGCCACCAAGGACAGGGTCGGCACTGAAGCTTTCTTT. This chain uses TRBV2 with TRBJ1-1; 8 bases align to TRBD1. The germline V gene encodes CDR1 SNHLY and CDR2 FYNNEI. J lost 4 bases, V lost 10 bases, and 8 bases had no gene match. The CDR3 covers 13 residues.